These 9 T cell receptor beta chains originate from one sample sequenced in a study of cytomegalovirus exposure and HLA in healthy donors. It was with 60 Vbeta and 13 Jbeta primers that the PCR ran. Only in-frame clones appear in the TCRdb table, and some are missing; sequencing was by immunoSEQ multiplex PCR. The table records roughly 93,000 clones, about four fifths of them present only once. The sequenced material came from PBMCs. The receptors shown here come from a human donor in good health.

This clone showed up just once. The chain couples TRBV2 to TRBJ1-4; no firm D call. V lost 5 bases and J 8 bases, leaving 18 bases between the germline ends. CDR3 length equals 15 residues. Germline CDR1 reads SNHLY; CDR2 reads FYNNEI. This CDR3 reads CASSQPVGRREKLFF. DNA of the CDR3: TGTGCCAGCAGTCAGCCGGTAGGGAGAAGGGAAAAACTGTTTTTT.

V gene TRBV9 combines with J gene TRBJ2-5, with 7 bases matching TRBD1. Per the germline V gene, CDR1 is SGDLS and CDR2 is YYNGEE. The CDR3 loop spans 15 amino acids. Trimming cost V 0 bases and J 0 bases; bases outside gene matches: 2. The CDR3 bases are TGTGCCAGCAGCGTAGGGGACAGAAACCAAGAGACCCAGTACTTC. Translation: CASSVGDRNQETQYF.

This clone was seen just once. The chain couples TRBV5-4 to TRBJ2-1; 11 bases match TRBD2. CDR3 length equals 15 residues. In germline, CDR1 is SGHNT, CDR2 YYREEE (reference sequence). The junction had 6 bases not matched to a gene; V was cut back by 4 bases and J by 6 bases. The CDR3 nucleotides read TGTGCCAGCAGCGCGGGACTAGCGGTTATCAATGAGCAGTTCTTC. It codes for CASSAGLAVINEQFF.

The chain has TRBV27 and TRBJ1-1; D is uncertain. The CDR3 has 15 residues. Germline assignment: CDR1 MNHEY and CDR2 SMNVEV (reference sequence). Trimming left V 2 bases short and J 5 bases short, with 15 bases between. For the CDR3, the DNA is TGTGCCAGCAGTTTAGGGTCGGCAGGTCCAACTGAAGCTTTCTTT. As protein: CASSLGSAGPTEAFF.

CDR3 DNA sequence: TGTGCCAGCAACGGAGGCGATGAGCAGTTCTTC. This sequence encodes CASNGGDEQFF. V and J are TRBV25-1 and TRBJ2-1; D perhaps matches TRBD2 (5 bases). The germline V and J ends were trimmed by 7 bases and 8 bases, with 9 bases remaining between them. Germline CDR1 and CDR2: MGHDK and SYGVNS. This CDR3 is built from 11 residues.

The rearrangement joins TRBV2 to TRBJ1-2; 9 nucleotides match TRBD1. Trimming removed 7 bases from V and 2 bases from J; junction bases left unmatched: 8. Germline CDR1 and CDR2: SNHLY and FYNNEI. CDR3 size: 15 residues. CDR3 in amino acids: CASNNGQGTNYGYTF. The DNA for the CDR3 is TGTGCCAGCAACAACGGACAGGGGACCAACTATGGCTACACCTTC.

V is TRBV4-3 and J is TRBJ2-7; 9 bases line up with TRBD2. The ends lost 0 bases at V and 2 bases at J; junction bases unmatched: 5. Germline loops: CDR1 LGHNA, CDR2 YSLEER. The CDR3 is made up of 16 amino acids. The CDR3 reads CASSQDSAGGAYEQYF. The CDR3 DNA reads TGCGCCAGCAGCCAAGATTCGGCGGGAGGGGCCTACGAGCAGTACTTC.

The sample holds a few counts of this clone. The rearrangement joins TRBV6-1 to TRBJ2-7; 7 nucleotides match TRBD2. Per germline, CDR1 MNHNS and CDR2 SASEGT. The CDR3 has 15 amino acids. V shed 4 bases and J 3 bases; nucleotides not matched to a gene: 9. The CDR3 spells CASSASGVPIYEQYF. CDR3 in DNA: TGTGCCAGCAGTGCAAGCGGGGTACCAATCTACGAGCAGTACTTC.

The V gene is TRBV30, the J gene TRBJ2-2; possible D gene TRBD1, 5 bases. This CDR3 is 13 amino acids long. CDR1 is GTSNPN and CDR2 is SVGIG in the germline V gene (reference sequence). V lost 3 bases and J 4 bases, leaving 9 bases between the germline ends. The CDR3 region has the DNA TGTGCCTGGAGGGAAACAGGCACCGGGGAGCTGTTTTTT. Encoded protein: CAWRETGTGELFF.